This TCR beta chain originates from a study of T cell repertoires in cytomegalovirus infection. Using its own MiXCR run on the reads, TCRdb lists one record per CDR3 protein. Altogether around 71,000 distinct CDR3 sequences are present, 20% to 25% being singletons, with the ten largest covering roughly two thirds. V was pared by 5 bases and J by 2 bases, with 19 bases between. The CDR3 runs 17 residues. Germline CDR1 MNHEY, CDR2 SMNVEV (reference sequence). Concerning this clonotype: Its antigen is still unknown.

The specimen comprised CD8+ T cells from cultured PBMCs, sampled from culture after CMV antigen stimulation. The receptor's source is a human donor in good health (CMV status not recorded). Some clones in this sample may be carry-over from other donors' samples. The chain has TRBV27 and TRBJ2-1; D is unclear. The CDR3 here is CASSSGRAVPPYNEQFF. The CDR3 DNA is TGTGCCAGCAGTAGTGGACGGGCCGTACCCCCCTACAATGAGCAGTTCTTC.